This T cell receptor beta chain is drawn from a study of lymphopenia after photon versus proton radiotherapy. There are 14 residues in the CDR3. V gave up 5 bases and J gave up 4 bases; unmatched junction bases: 7. Germline-derived CDR1 and CDR2 are MNHNY and SVGAGI (reference sequence). Remarks on this clone: Antigen unknown.

Study-wide findings and caveats: Proton therapy kept repertoires fairly stable, unlike photons, which gained effector/memory cells.

TCRdb's table, derived via immunoSEQ multiplex PCR, lists solely in-frame clones and lacks some. The table includes about 20,000 clones, 80% to 95% detected once. Sequencing used peripheral blood, obtained from a patient treated with proton-based radiotherapy. V is TRBV6-6 and J is TRBJ1-2; 7 positions agree with TRBD1. This sequence originates from a woman in her 70s with pancreatic cancer. Some clones in this sample may be carry-over from other donors' samples. In DNA form, the CDR3 reads TGTGCCAGCAGTCAAGAGACAGGGCTCTATGGCTACACCTTC. It specifies CASSQETGLYGYTF.